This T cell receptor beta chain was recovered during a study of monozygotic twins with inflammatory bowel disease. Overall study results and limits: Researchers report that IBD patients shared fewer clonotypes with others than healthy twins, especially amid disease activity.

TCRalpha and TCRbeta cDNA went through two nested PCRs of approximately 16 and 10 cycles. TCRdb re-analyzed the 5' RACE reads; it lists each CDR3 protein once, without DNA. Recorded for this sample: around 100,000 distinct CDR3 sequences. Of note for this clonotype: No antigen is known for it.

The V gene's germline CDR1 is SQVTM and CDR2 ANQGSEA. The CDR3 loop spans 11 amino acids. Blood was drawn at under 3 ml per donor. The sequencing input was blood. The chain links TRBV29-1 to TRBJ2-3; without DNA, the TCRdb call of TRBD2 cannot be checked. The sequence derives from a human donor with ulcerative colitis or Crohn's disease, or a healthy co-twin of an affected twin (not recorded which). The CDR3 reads CSAEGGDTQYF.